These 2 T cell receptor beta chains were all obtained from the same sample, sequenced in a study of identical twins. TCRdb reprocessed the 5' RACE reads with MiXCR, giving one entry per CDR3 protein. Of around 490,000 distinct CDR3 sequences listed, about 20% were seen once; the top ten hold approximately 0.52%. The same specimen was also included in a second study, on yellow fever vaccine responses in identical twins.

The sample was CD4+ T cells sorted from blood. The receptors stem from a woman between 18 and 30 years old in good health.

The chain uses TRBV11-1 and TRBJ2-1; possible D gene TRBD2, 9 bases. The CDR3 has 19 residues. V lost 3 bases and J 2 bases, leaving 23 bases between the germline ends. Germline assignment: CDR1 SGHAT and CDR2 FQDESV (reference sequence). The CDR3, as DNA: TGTGCCAGCAGCTTGGCGACAGGGGCTACTAGCGGGCCCTACAATGAGCAGTTCTTC. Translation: CASSLATGATSGPYNEQFF.

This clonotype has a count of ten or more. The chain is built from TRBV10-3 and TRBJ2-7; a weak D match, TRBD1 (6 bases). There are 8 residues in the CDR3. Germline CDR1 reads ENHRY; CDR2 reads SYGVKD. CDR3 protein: CANDRSCV. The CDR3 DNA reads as TGTGCCAACGACAGGAGTTGCGTC.